One and the same sample provided the 5 T cell receptor beta chains below, sequenced in a study of CD8+CD57+ T cells in acquired aplastic anemia. CDR3 and TCR beta VDJ profiling relied on genomic DNA as the template. MiXCR was run by TCRdb on the reads, yielding one entry per CDR3 protein. The data show hundreds of thousands of distinct CDR3 sequences, with around 68% seen just once and approximately 3.8% held by the top ten. The sequencing input was sorted CD4+, CD8+, or CD8+CD57+ T cells (not recorded which) from PBMCs. These receptors originate from a human donor in good health, serving as a control.

The DNA of the CDR3 is TGTGCCAGCAGAGTCGGACGCCGTGTAGCCCCAGCACATACCTTC. Its translation: CASRVGRRVAPAHTF. J is TRBJ1-2 and V is TRBV7-2; D is ambiguous. Deletions cut 6 bases from V and 14 bases from J, with 28 bases between. Germline V gives CDR1 SGHTA, CDR2 FQGNSA. This CDR3 spans 15 amino acids.

J is TRBJ2-7 and V is TRBV5-1; D is uncertain. There are 14 residues in the CDR3. V lost 2 bases, J lost 5 bases, and 14 bases lay in between. Germline-derived CDR1 and CDR2 are SGHRS and YFSETQ. The CDR3 DNA sequence: TGCGCCAGCAGCTTCCAGGCGGCCGACCACGAGCAGTACTTC. Protein: CASSFQAADHEQYF.

About this clonotype: This may stem from a read error, because a much larger clone lies one nucleotide away. This chain links TRBV3-1 with TRBJ1-5; the D is unclear. Germline values: CDR1 LGHDT, CDR2 YNNKEL (reference sequence). The CDR3 loop spans 14 amino acids. CDR3 coding DNA: TGTGCCAGCAGCCAAGGTGGCCTCGGTCAGCCCCAGCGTTTT. Its translation is CASSQGGLGQPQRF.

This clonotype has ten or more counts. The rearrangement joins TRBV30 to TRBJ2-6, with D uncertain. The V gene lost 4 bases and the J gene lost 0 bases, with 10 bases spanning the gap. The CDR3 spans 15 residues. Germline values: CDR1 GTSNPN, CDR2 SVGIG (reference sequence). The CDR3 reads CAWIRRDSGANVLTF. CDR3 DNA: TGTGCCTGGATACGTAGAGACTCTGGGGCCAACGTCCTGACTTTC.

Notes on this clonotype: Because it lacks the conserved phenylalanine or tryptophan at the end, this CDR3 is likely a read error. The DNA is left out, because the CDR3 cannot be placed on it with certainty; the CDR3 is given as TCRdb lists it. The chain recombines TRBV2 with TRBJ2-2; the table's D call, TRBD1, has no DNA check behind it. The CDR3 is 15 amino acids long, termini counted. CDR1 is SNHLY and CDR2 is FYNNEI in the germline V gene. The CDR3 protein is CASSPQGGITGDLGS.